Below, one T cell receptor beta chain is given with its context. No cognate antigen has been identified for it. Base qualities are not provided; no much larger clone lies one nucleotide away. TCRbeta CDR3 regions were amplified from genomic DNA by means of the immunoSEQ Assay, a bias-controlled multiplex PCR. As for how the authors treated the data: Nucleated cell counts per sample were estimated from amplification of reference gene primers within the assay. Sequence reads were collapsed and filtered to measure the absolute abundance of every unique TCRbeta CDR3 rearrangement. For each sample, productive Simpson clonality was calculated as the square root of Simpson's diversity index over productive rearrangements. TCRdb holds this immuneACCESS table with in-frame rearrangements only. Some clones are missing; in checked studies, unresolved V genes explain under half, and the rest has no known cause. V and J calls plus clone size are reproduced from that table; the DNA served to infer D and trimming. This sample gives about 150,000 clones in total; under 90% of them show up just once. The ten largest account for nearly 8% of the sample.

This entry belongs to a study of blood T cell repertoires in COVID-19 (TCRdb year 2020). Background for the entire study: The collaborator samples originated in the United States, Italy and Spain and spanned the acute and convalescent phases of COVID-19. Where available, HLA class I and class II types were taken from metadata supplied by the sample provider and were not determined by assay-based typing. Samples came from the ongoing ImmuneRACE study (first 160 participants) plus 1,254 subjects from 6 global collaborators. Deeply sampled blood TCRbeta repertoires from subjects exposed to, actively infected with, or recovered from COVID-19 were included in the dataset. Sample metadata almost always included a de-identified subject ID, COVID-19 status, age in years and sex. The prospective study material was composed of cDNA or gDNA derived from T cells, B-cell-depleted T cells, or PBMCs. The repertoires were released in a freely available public database intended as a resource for research on the immune response to SARS-CoV-2.

Study-wide findings and limitations: The amount of clinical and demographic metadata varied by source and participant and was provided uncurated.

Enrolling through a virtual design, the prospective study's participants ranged in age from about 18 to 89 years and lived across more than 20 United States geographic areas. In the prospective study, cohorts were assigned on the basis of participant-reported clinical history obtained from a screening survey and a study questionnaire. For ImmuneRACE Cohort 3, a participant was defined as recovered based on two consecutive negative NP/OP PCR tests, clearance by a healthcare professional, or resolution of symptoms. In the prospective study, mobile phlebotomists collected whole blood, serum and a nasopharyngeal or oropharyngeal swab from each participant. Prospective study participants could optionally give additional blood draws and questionnaires over an approximately 2-month period. Blood samples from the prospective study were shipped frozen or at room temperature prior to DNA extraction. The sequence was collected from a woman aged 45-59 years who had recovered from COVID-19. Sequencing input: PBMCs or T cells enriched from blood (not recorded which).

The DNA reads TGTGCCAGCAGTTTATCTGGTGACAGGGGTTACGAGCAGTACTTC. Its protein reads: CASSLSGDRGYEQYF. The sequence is built from TRBV28 and TRBJ2-7, with TRBD1 identical over 8 junction bases. The junction shows trimming of 1 base on V and 4 bases on J, and the gene matches do not reach 6 bases of it. Including cysteine and phenylalanine, the CDR3 has 15 amino acids. Only the CDR3 part of the read is kept: 45 bases, read in frame from the first base. CDR1 MDHEN and CDR2 SYDVKM were looked up in the germline V gene.